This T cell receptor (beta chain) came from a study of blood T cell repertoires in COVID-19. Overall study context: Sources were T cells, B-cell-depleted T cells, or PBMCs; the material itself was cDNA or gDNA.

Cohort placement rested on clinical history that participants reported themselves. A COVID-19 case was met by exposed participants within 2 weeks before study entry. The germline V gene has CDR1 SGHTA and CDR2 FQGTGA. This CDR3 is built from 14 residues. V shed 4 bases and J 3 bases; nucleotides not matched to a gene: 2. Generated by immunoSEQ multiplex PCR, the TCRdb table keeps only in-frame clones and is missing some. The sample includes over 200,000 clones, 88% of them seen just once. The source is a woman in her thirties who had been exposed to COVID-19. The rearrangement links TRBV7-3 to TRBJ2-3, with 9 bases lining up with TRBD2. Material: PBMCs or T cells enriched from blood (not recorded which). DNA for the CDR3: TGTGCCAGCAGCTCTGCGGGAGGGACAGATACGCAGTATTTT. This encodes CASSSAGGTDTQYF. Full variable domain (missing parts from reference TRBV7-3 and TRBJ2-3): GAGVSQTPSNKVTEKGKYVELRCDPISGHTALYWYRQSLGQGPEFLIYFQGTGAADDSGLPNDRFFAVRPEGSVSTLKIQRTERGDSAVYLCASSSAGGTDTQYFGPGTRLTVL.